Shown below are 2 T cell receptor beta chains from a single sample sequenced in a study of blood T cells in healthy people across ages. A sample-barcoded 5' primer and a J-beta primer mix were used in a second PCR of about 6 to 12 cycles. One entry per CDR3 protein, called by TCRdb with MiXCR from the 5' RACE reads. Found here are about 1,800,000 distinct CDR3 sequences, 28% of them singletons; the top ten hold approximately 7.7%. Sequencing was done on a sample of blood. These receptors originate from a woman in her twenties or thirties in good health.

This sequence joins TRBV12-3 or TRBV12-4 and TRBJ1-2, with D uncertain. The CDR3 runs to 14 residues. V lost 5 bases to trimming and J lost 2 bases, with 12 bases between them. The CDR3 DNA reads TGTGCCAGCAGTCCTCTGTCGGCCAACTATGGCTACACCTTC. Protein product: CASSPLSANYGYTF.

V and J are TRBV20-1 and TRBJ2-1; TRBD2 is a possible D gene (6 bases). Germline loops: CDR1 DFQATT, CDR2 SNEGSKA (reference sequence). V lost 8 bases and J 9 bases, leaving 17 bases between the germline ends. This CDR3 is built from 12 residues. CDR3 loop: CSSPTSRGEQFF. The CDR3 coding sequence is TGCAGTTCGCCGACTAGTAGGGGTGAGCAGTTCTTC.